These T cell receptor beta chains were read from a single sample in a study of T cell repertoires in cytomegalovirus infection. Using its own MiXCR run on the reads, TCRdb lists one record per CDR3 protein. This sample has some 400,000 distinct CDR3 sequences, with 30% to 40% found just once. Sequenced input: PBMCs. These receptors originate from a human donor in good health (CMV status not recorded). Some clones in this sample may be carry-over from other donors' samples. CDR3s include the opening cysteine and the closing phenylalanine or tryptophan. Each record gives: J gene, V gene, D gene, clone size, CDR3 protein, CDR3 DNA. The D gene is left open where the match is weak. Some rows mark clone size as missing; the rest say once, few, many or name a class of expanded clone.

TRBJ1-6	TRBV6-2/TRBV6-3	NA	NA	CASSPWDVGHNSPLHF	TGTGCCAGCAGTCCGTGGGATGTGGGACACAATTCACCCCTCCACTTT
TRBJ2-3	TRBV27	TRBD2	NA	CASSLSPGGGPDTQYF	TGTGCCAGCAGCCTTTCCCCGGGGGGGGGGCCAGATACGCAGTATTTT
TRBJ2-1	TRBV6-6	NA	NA	CASLTGTKYNEQFF	TGTGCCAGCCTTACCGGGACAAAATACAATGAGCAGTTCTTC
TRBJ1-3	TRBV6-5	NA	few	CASSPDRFSGNTIYF	TGTGCCAGCAGTCCCGACAGGTTCTCTGGAAACACCATATATTTT
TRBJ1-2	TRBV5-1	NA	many	CASSLVQRDGYTF	TGCGCCAGCAGCTTGGTACAGCGAGATGGCTACACCTTC
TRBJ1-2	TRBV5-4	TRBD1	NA	CASSLTGTKGGYTF	TGTGCCAGCAGCCTGACAGGGACGAAAGGTGGCTACACCTTC
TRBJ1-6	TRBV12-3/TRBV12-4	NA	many	CASSLASGFSPLHF	TGTGCCAGCAGTTTGGCGTCAGGCTTTTCACCCCTCCACTTT
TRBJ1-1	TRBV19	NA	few	CASSIQGLAGDTEAFF	TGTGCCAGTAGTATTCAGGGGTTAGCAGGGGACACTGAAGCTTTCTTT
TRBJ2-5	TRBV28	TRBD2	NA	CASASSGGRLRETQYF	TGTGCCAGCGCGTCTAGCGGGGGGAGGCTGCGAGAGACCCAGTACTTC
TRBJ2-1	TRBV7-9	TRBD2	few	CASSFSPGGYNEQFF	TGTGCCAGCAGCTTCAGCCCGGGGGGTTACAATGAGCAGTTCTTC
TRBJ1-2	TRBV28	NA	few	CASSSTTFVGGRDYGYTF	TGTGCCAGCAGTTCTACCACCTTCGTTGGGGGCAGGGACTATGGCTACACCTTC
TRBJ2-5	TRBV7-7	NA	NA	CASSLGASTETQYF	TGTGCTAGCAGCTTAGGAGCTAGCACGGAGACCCAGTACTTC
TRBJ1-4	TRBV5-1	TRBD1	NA	CASSLGQGISEKLFF	TGCGCCAGCAGCCTCGGACAGGGGATTAGTGAAAAACTGTTTTTT
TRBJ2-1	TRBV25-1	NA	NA	CASSERDKVRNEQFF	TGTGCCAGCAGTGAACGGGACAAGGTTCGCAATGAGCAGTTCTTC
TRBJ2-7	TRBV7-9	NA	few	CASSGPGPREVHEQYF	TGTGCCAGCAGCGGTCCGGGGCCGCGCGAGGTCCACGAGCAGTACTTC
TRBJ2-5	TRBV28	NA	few	CASSLGQTETQYF	TGTGCCAGCAGTTTAGGACAGACAGAGACCCAGTACTTC
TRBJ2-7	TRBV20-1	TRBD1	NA	CSASGQGAYEQYF	TGCAGTGCTAGCGGACAGGGCGCCTACGAGCAGTACTTC
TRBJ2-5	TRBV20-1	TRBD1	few	CSAQRQGADGETQYF	TGCAGTGCTCAACGACAGGGGGCGGATGGAGAGACCCAGTACTTC
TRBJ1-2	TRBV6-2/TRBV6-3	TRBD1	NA	CASRETGEAGYTF	TGTGCCAGCAGGGAGACAGGGGAGGCTGGCTACACCTTC
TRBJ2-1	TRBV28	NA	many	CASRNNRDTPQFF	TGTGCCAGCAGAAATAACCGGGACACTCCGCAGTTCTTC
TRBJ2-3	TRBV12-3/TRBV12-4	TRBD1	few	CASSQTGGFNADTQYF	TGTGCCAGCAGCCAGACAGGGGGCTTCAACGCAGATACGCAGTATTTT
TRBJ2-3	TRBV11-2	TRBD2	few	CASSSPQLADTDTQYF	TGTGCCAGCAGCTCGCCCCAACTAGCGGACACAGATACGCAGTATTTT
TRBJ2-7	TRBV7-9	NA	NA	CASSTLRAQTSYEQYF	TGTGCCAGCAGTACCCTCCGGGCACAGACCTCCTACGAGCAGTACTTC
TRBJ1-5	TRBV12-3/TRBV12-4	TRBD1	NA	CASSRTGYSNQPQHF	TGTGCCAGCAGTCGGACAGGGTATAGCAATCAGCCCCAGCATTTT
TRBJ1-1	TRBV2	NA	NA	CASSGGRVNTEAFF	TGTGCCAGCAGCGGCGGACGGGTAAACACTGAAGCTTTCTTT
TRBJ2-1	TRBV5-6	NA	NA	CASSLEAEQGKFF	TGTGCCAGCAGCTTGGAGGCCGAGCAGGGCAAGTTCTTC